The 15 T cell receptor beta chains below were found in one sample sequenced in a study of T cell repertoires in cytomegalovirus infection. TCRdb used MiXCR to reprocess the reads, holding one entry per CDR3 protein. This table holds hundreds of thousands of distinct CDR3 sequences, around a third found once. Which antigens these TCRs recognize remains unknown. Sample: cultured PBMCs, taken from culture after CMV antigen stimulation. The source is a human donor in good health (CMV status not recorded). Some clones in this sample may be carry-over from other donors' samples.

In this sample, this clonotype turned up a few times. This chain uses TRBV7-2 with TRBJ1-1, with D maybe TRBD1 (5 bases). This CDR3 spans 13 amino acids. The V end lost 10 bases, the J end lost 5 bases, and 17 bases lay between the germline ends. CDR1 SGHTA and CDR2 FQGNSA come from the germline V gene. CDR3 in amino acids: CATGGQGGTEAFF. For the CDR3, the DNA is TGTGCCACAGGCGGGCAGGGAGGGACTGAAGCTTTCTTT.

This chain connects TRBV11-2 to TRBJ2-7; D might be TRBD2 (7 bases). Germline V lookup: CDR1 SGHAT, CDR2 FQNNGV. The CDR3 runs 14 residues. The germline V and J ends were trimmed by 3 bases and 5 bases, with 14 bases remaining between them. DNA for the CDR3: TGTGCCAGCAGCTTGGGGGGGCGCGACGACGAGCAGTACGTC. It encodes CASSLGGRDDEQYV.

This clonotype has only a few counts. V is TRBV6-1 and J is TRBJ2-6; TRBD2 might be the D (5 bases). This CDR3 region has 15 residues. The V end was cut by 4 bases, the J end by 0 bases, with 7 bases between. Germline CDR1 reads MNHNS; CDR2 reads SASEGT. The CDR3 DNA sequence: TGTGCCAGCAGTGGACGGGGCTCTGGGGCCAACGTCCTGACTTTC. This translates into CASSGRGSGANVLTF.

The V call is TRBV19, the J call TRBJ1-5, with 8 nucleotides matching TRBD1. This CDR3 has 16 amino acids. The germline V gene has CDR1 LNHDA and CDR2 SQIVND (reference sequence). V lost 7 bases to trimming and J lost 8 bases; unmatched junction nucleotides: 16. CDR3 bases: TGTGCCAGTACCTCGACCGCGACAGGGGTGAGAGAGCCCCAGCATTTT. This gives the protein CASTSTATGVREPQHF.

The rearrangement uses TRBV29-1 and TRBJ2-7; 9 nucleotides align to TRBD1. The trim removed 6 bases at V and 5 bases at J, leaving 5 bases unmatched. This CDR3 has 12 amino acids. Looked up from germline, CDR1 is SQVTM and CDR2 is ANQGSEA. The CDR3 loop reads CSVAGQGNEQYF. CDR3 DNA sequence: TGCAGCGTCGCGGGACAGGGAAACGAGCAGTACTTC.

The gene calls are TRBV28 and TRBJ2-6; 10 nucleotides line up with TRBD2. The CDR3 spans 15 residues. CDR1 and CDR2 from the germline V gene are MDHEN and SYDVKM. With 7 bases clipped from V and 2 bases from J, the junction kept 2 bases outside the gene matches. CDR3 DNA: TGTGCCAGCACGCTAGCGGGAGCTGGGGCCAACGTCCTGACTTTC. Its protein is CASTLAGAGANVLTF.

There are a few counts of this clonotype. The V gene is TRBV28, the J gene TRBJ1-2; D is uncertain. Germline loops: CDR1 MDHEN, CDR2 SYDVKM. There are 12 residues in the CDR3. Trimming cost V 3 bases and J 7 bases, with 9 bases left between them. The CDR3 loop is CASSFPRTGYTF. CDR3 coding DNA: TGTGCCAGCAGTTTTCCCAGGACTGGCTACACCTTC.

The chain combines TRBV10-3 with TRBJ1-5; D perhaps matches TRBD1 (6 bases). With 2 bases removed from V and 4 bases from J, the gap between germline ends came to 12 bases. CDR1 and CDR2 (germline): ENHRY, SYGVKD. CDR3 size: 15 residues. The CDR3 sequence: CAISEQGSRNQPQHF. The CDR3, as DNA: TGTGCCATCAGTGAGCAGGGGTCCCGGAATCAGCCCCAGCATTTT.

Only a few counts were recorded for this clonotype. V and J are TRBV19 and TRBJ1-1; the D gene is possibly TRBD1 (5 bases). Deletions cut 4 bases from V and 4 bases from J, with 10 bases between. The CDR3 has 13 residues. CDR1 and CDR2 (germline): LNHDA, SQIVND (reference sequence). The DNA of the CDR3 is TGTGCCAGTAGTACAGGGAGGGTCACTGAAGCTTTCTTT. Translated, it gives CASSTGRVTEAFF.

This clonotype was picked up many times. V and J are TRBV28 and TRBJ2-3; TRBD2 agrees at 11 bases. The CDR3 has 19 residues. In germline, CDR1 is MDHEN, CDR2 SYDVKM. Germline trimming cut 3 bases from V and 5 bases from J; bases unmatched to any gene: 16. The CDR3 here is CASSFSWGTSGGAEDTQYF. The CDR3 nucleotides read TGTGCCAGCAGTTTCTCCTGGGGCACTAGCGGGGGTGCAGAAGATACGCAGTATTTT.

The chain recombines TRBV6-2 or TRBV6-3 with TRBJ1-5; unclear D gene. Trimming shortened V by 6 bases and J by 2 bases, and 17 bases separated the two germline ends. Germline lookup yields CDR1 MNHEY and CDR2 SVGEGT. The CDR3 is made up of 16 amino acids. DNA for the CDR3: TGTGCCAGCAGGAAAGAGGAGCTTCGCGGCAATCAGCCCCAGCATTTT. It codes for CASRKEELRGNQPQHF.

Only a few counts were recorded for this clonotype. This chain connects TRBV6-1 to TRBJ2-5, with TRBD2 matching over 13 bases. Per germline, CDR1 MNHNS and CDR2 SASEGT. The CDR3 runs 17 residues. V lost 5 bases to trimming and J lost 4 bases; unmatched junction nucleotides: 10. The CDR3 DNA reads as TGTGCCAGCAGTACGGGGACTAGCGGGAATTTTGGAGAGACCCAGTACTTC. Protein sequence: CASSTGTSGNFGETQYF.

This clonotype was counted once. The V and J genes are TRBV20-1 and TRBJ2-3; D perhaps matches TRBD2 (6 bases). Germline-derived CDR1 and CDR2 are DFQATT and SNEGSKA (reference sequence). The length of the CDR3 is 14 residues. Deletions cut 3 bases from V and 0 bases from J, with 10 bases between. The CDR3 coding sequence is TGCAGTGCTAGCGGGGGAACTAGCACAGATACGCAGTATTTT. This codes for CSASGGTSTDTQYF.

This clonotype was seen only a few times. The chain uses TRBV4-3 and TRBJ1-1; D perhaps matches TRBD1 (5 bases). Germline CDR1 reads LGHNA; CDR2 reads YSLEER. This CDR3 spans 17 amino acids. Trimming removed 0 bases at V and 1 base at J, with 15 bases between. The CDR3 nucleotides are TGCGCCAGCAGCCAAGAAAAGGGCAGGGAGGGGAACACTGAAGCTTTCTTT. This sequence encodes CASSQEKGREGNTEAFF.

This clonotype was observed a few times. The chain is built from TRBV12-3 or TRBV12-4 and TRBJ1-1; D uncertain. V was cut by 8 bases and J by 1 base, with 11 bases left in between. This CDR3 has 13 amino acids. Here the CDR3 reads CASQKRENTEAFF. The CDR3 coding sequence is TGTGCCAGCCAGAAGCGGGAGAACACTGAAGCTTTCTTT.